Listed here are 6 T cell receptor beta chains from one sample, sequenced in a study of regulatory T cells in long-lasting Graves disease (dated by TCRdb to the early 2020s). The sample's time point label, in plain terms: newly diagnosed GD, antithyroid drugs for less than 3 months. RNA was extracted from PBMCs in TRIzol for both TCR sequencing and RNA sequencing. Libraries were built with multiplex PCR. Sequenced using an Illumina HiSeq 4000. TCR beta libraries were built with iRepertoire HTBI primers and Arm-PCR amplification of CDR3 regions. TCRdb trimmed public reads at Q25 via fastp, called clones via MiXCR and kept in-frame beta chains. One record per CDR3 amino acid sequence lists the most common genes and DNA. The sample includes 250,000 to 300,000 distinct CDR3 sequences, with 15% to 20% observed a single time. The ten most abundant clones make up about 14% of the sample. The sample was also reused in another study, on T cells in Graves' hyperthyroidism and ophthalmopathy.

The sample here was peripheral blood mononuclear cells (PBMCs), taken at new diagnosis, from a patient treated with antithyroid drugs. Receptors were obtained from a woman aged 30 to 39 with Graves disease. Donor details come from another sample of the same person, matched by shared clones.

This clonotype came up many times. The chain uses TRBV11-2 and TRBJ2-3, with D possibly matching TRBD1 (6 bases). CDR1 and CDR2 from the germline V gene are SGHAT and FQNNGV. Trimming took off 4 bases at V and 5 bases at J, with 19 bases between the two ends. The CDR3 has 16 amino acids. CDR3 in amino acids: CASSSDRDNKLDTQYF. In DNA form, the CDR3 reads TGTGCCAGCAGCTCTGACCGGGACAACAAATTAGATACGCAGTATTTT.

Only a few counts were recorded for this clonotype. This could be a read error, since a much larger clone is one nucleotide away. This chain joins TRBV7-2 and TRBJ1-4; 8 bases fit TRBD1. Germline V lookup: CDR1 SGHTA, CDR2 FQGNSA. The CDR3 loop spans 12 amino acids. The CDR3 spells CASSSDRTGMVF. CDR3 coding DNA: TGTGCCAGCAGCTCGGATAGGACAGGGATGGTTTTT.

This clonotype was observed a handful of times. This chain uses TRBV20-1 with TRBJ2-5; D unclear. Germline V gene lookup returns CDR1 DFQATT and CDR2 SNEGSKA (reference sequence). Trimming cost V 7 bases and J 5 bases, with 17 bases left between them. CDR3 length equals 13 residues. The DNA for the CDR3 is TGCAGTGTCAAAGGACCCGGCCGGGAGACCCAGTACTTC. Translated: CSVKGPGRETQYF.

In this sample, this clonotype turned up many times. The V and J genes are TRBV5-5 and TRBJ2-2, with 7 bases identical to TRBD2. Per the germline V gene, CDR1 is SGHKS and CDR2 is YYEKEE (reference sequence). The CDR3 is made up of 17 amino acids. Losses at the gene ends were 1 base for V and 2 bases for J; bases not matched to a gene: 8. The CDR3 loop reads CASSLPQRGPNTGELFF. In DNA, the CDR3 is TGTGCCAGCAGCTTGCCCCAGCGGGGACCTAACACCGGGGAGCTGTTTTTT.

In its sample, this clonotype was seen many times. The chain has TRBV6-1 and TRBJ2-3; D is tentatively TRBD1 or TRBD2 (5 bases each). CDR1 MNHNS and CDR2 SASEGT come from the germline V gene. V dropped 5 bases and J dropped 0 bases, with 9 bases sitting between them. CDR3 length: 14 residues. CDR3 protein: CASSTRDSTDTQYF. Written as DNA, the CDR3 is TGTGCCAGCAGTACCAGGGACAGCACAGATACGCAGTATTTT.

The chain uses TRBV19 and TRBJ1-1; TRBD1 agrees at 9 bases. The CDR3 runs 16 residues. Trimming removed 4 bases from V and 5 bases from J; junction bases left unmatched: 11. Germline assignment: CDR1 LNHDA and CDR2 SQIVND (reference sequence). CDR3 region: CASSTIQGAKRTEAFF. The CDR3 region has the DNA TGTGCCAGTAGTACTATACAGGGGGCGAAGAGAACTGAAGCTTTCTTT. The full variable domain, with the rest looked up from reference TRBV19 and TRBJ1-1, is DGGITQSPKYLFRKEGQNVTLSCEQNLNHDAMYWYRQDPGQGLRLIYYSQIVNDFQKGDIAEGYSVSREKKESFPLTVTSAQKNPTAFYLCASSTIQGAKRTEAFFGQGTRLTVV.